The entry below gives a single TCR beta chain sequence along with its context. Generated by immunoSEQ multiplex PCR, the TCRdb table keeps only in-frame clones and is missing some. In the table there are about 350,000 clones, about 87% of which are singletons. V was shortened by 4 bases and J by 3 bases, with 14 bases between the two germline ends. CDR3 length equals 14 residues. Germline V gives CDR1 SGHRS, CDR2 YFSETQ. Seattle's cohort entered during active infection and was followed longitudinally. The sample originates from a study of blood T cell repertoires in COVID-19. Study details: Material from acute and convalescent COVID-19 was sourced from the United States, Italy and Spain. PBMCs, B-cell-depleted T cells, or T cells provided the cDNA or gDNA that made up the material.

The clonotype originates from a man aged 25 to 40 with COVID-19, enrolled during active disease. This chain connects TRBV5-1 to TRBJ2-7; TRBD1 is a possible D gene (5 bases). The sequenced sample consisted of peripheral blood. CDR3 amino acids: CASSHHTDSYEQYF. The DNA for the CDR3 is TGCGCCAGCAGCCACCATACAGACAGCTACGAGCAGTACTTC.